This T cell receptor (beta chain) was recorded in a study of blood T cell repertoires in COVID-19. On the study more broadly: Samples taken during acute and convalescent COVID-19 were collected in the United States, Italy and Spain. T cells, B-cell-depleted T cells, or PBMCs supplied cDNA or gDNA.

The V end lost 3 bases, the J end lost 5 bases, and 22 bases lay between the germline ends. This CDR3 is built from 18 residues. Germline V gene lookup returns CDR1 MDHEN and CDR2 SYDVKM. The authors' processing: Cell counts per sample came from amplifying reference gene primers. Produced via immunoSEQ multiplex PCR; TCRdb's table is partial and in-frame only. Clone size and V and J calls were adopted from that table, with D and trimming inferred from the DNA. The sample holds around 140,000 clones, 88% seen once. This sequence originates from a middle-aged man with acute or convalescent COVID-19. Sequencing was performed on peripheral blood. The chain employs TRBV28 and TRBJ1-4; D unclear. CDR3 amino acids: CASSLIPATLSGNEKLFF. The CDR3 nucleotides are TGTGCCAGCAGTTTGATCCCGGCCACCCTATCGGGGAATGAAAAACTGTTTTTT.